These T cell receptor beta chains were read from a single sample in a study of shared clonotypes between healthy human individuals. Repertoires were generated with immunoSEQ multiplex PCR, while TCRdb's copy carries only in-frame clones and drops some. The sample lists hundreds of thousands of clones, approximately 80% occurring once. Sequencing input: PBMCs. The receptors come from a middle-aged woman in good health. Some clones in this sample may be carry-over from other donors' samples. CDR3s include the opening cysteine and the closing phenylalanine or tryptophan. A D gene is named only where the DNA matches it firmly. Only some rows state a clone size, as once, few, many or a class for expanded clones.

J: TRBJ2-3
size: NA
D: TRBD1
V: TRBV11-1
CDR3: CASSFGTGYTDTQYF
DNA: TGTGCCAGCAGCTTCGGGACAGGGTATACAGATACGCAGTATTTT

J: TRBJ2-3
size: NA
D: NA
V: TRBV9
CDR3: CASSPGPSFTDTQYF
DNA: TGTGCCAGCAGCCCAGGGCCTAGTTTCACAGATACGCAGTATTTT

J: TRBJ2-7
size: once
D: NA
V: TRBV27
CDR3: CASSTSYEQYF
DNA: TGTGCCAGCAGCACGTCTTACGAGCAGTACTTC

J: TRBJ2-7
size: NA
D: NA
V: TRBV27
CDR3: CASSLLPGEAYEQYF
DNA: TGTGCCAGCAGTTTACTGCCCGGGGAGGCTTACGAGCAGTACTTC

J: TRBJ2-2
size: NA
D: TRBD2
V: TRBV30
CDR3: CAWSVLAGTGELFF
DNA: TGTGCCTGGAGTGTACTAGCGGGTACCGGGGAGCTGTTTTTT

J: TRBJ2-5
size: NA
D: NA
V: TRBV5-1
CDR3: CASSLAATLRETQYF
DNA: TGCGCCAGCAGCTTGGCGGCCACCCTTCGGGAGACCCAGTACTTC

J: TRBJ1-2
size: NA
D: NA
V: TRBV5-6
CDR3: CASSSPGGARGYTF
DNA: TGTGCCAGCAGCTCCCCCGGGGGGGCGAGAGGCTACACCTTC

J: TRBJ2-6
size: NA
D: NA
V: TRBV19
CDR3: CASSRGSGANVLTF
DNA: TGTGCCAGTAGTAGAGGATCTGGGGCCAACGTCCTGACTTTC

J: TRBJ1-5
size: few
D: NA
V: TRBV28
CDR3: CASSLWANQPQHF
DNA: TGTGCCAGCAGTTTATGGGCTAATCAGCCCCAGCATTTT

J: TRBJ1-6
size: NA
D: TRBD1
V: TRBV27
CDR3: CASSWTGNSPLHF
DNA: TGTGCCAGCAGCTGGACAGGGAATTCACCCCTCCACTTT

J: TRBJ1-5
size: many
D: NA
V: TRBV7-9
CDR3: CASSLEGLAQPQHF
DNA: TGTGCCAGCAGCTTGGAGGGGTTGGCACAGCCCCAGCATTTT

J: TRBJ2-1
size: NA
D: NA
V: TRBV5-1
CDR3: CASKGGVVLDEQFF
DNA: TGCGCCAGCAAGGGGGGAGTAGTTTTGGATGAGCAGTTCTTC

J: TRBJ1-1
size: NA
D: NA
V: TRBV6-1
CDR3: CASSEDTFDEAFF
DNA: TGTGCCAGCAGTGAGGACACCTTTGATGAAGCTTTCTTT

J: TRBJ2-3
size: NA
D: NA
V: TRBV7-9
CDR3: CASSLSGDTQYF
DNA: TGTGCCAGCAGCTTGAGCGGAGATACGCAGTATTTT

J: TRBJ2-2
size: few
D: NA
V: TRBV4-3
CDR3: CASSQSWGPGELFF
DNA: TGCGCCAGCAGCCAGTCCTGGGGACCCGGGGAGCTGTTTTTT

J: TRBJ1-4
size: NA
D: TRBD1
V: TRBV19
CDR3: CASSTSGGGEKLFF
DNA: TGTGCCAGTAGTACCTCAGGGGGCGGTGAAAAACTGTTTTTT

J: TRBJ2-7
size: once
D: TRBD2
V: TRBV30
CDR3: CAWRLAGGGYEQYF
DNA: TGTGCCTGGAGGCTAGCGGGAGGAGGGTACGAGCAGTACTTC

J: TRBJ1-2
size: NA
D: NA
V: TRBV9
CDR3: CASSVDLGSAQRLYGYTF
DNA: TGTGCCAGCAGCGTAGATTTGGGATCGGCCCAGAGACTTTATGGCTACACCTTC

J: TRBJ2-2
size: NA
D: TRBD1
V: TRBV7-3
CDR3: CASSPQGVSGELFF
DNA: TGTGCCAGCAGCCCACAGGGGGTATCCGGGGAGCTGTTTTTT

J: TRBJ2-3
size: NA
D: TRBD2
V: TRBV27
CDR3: CASSLYGRREGRTDTQYF
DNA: TGTGCCAGCAGTTTATATGGGCGGCGGGAGGGCCGCACAGATACGCAGTATTTT

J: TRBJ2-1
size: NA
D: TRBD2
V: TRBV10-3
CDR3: CAISGSAASGKGFGEQFF
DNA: TGTGCCATCAGTGGGTCTGCGGCTAGCGGGAAGGGATTTGGTGAGCAGTTCTTC

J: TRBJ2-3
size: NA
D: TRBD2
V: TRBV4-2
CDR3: CASSQDPTSGADTQYF
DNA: TGTGCCAGCAGCCAAGATCCGACTAGCGGGGCAGATACGCAGTATTTT

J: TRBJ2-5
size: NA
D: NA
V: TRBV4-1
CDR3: CASSPLPSFQETQYF
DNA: TGCGCCAGCAGCCCCCTTCCCTCATTCCAAGAGACCCAGTACTTC

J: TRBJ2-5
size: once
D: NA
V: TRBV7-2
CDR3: CASSLANHAGGETQYF
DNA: TGTGCCAGCAGCTTAGCGAATCACGCCGGCGGGGAGACCCAGTACTTC

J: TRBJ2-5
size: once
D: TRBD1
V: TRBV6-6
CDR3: CASSSSRDRQETQYF
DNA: TGTGCCAGCAGTTCCTCGAGGGACAGACAAGAGACCCAGTACTTC